This is a list of T cell receptor beta chains from one sample in a study of cytomegalovirus exposure and HLA in healthy donors. The table came from immunoSEQ multiplex PCR; TCRdb's copy has only in-frame clones and leaves some out. The sample includes under 130,000 clones, around 75% of them seen just once. What was sequenced was PBMCs. The receptors originated from a young man in good health and CMV-seronegative. CDR3s include the opening cysteine and the closing phenylalanine or tryptophan. A D gene is named only where the DNA matches it firmly. Rows give clone size only sometimes, using once, few, many, or a class for an expanded clone.

D gene: .; J gene: TRBJ2-6; V gene: TRBV30; clone size: few; CDR3 protein: CAWSSSSGANVLTF; CDR3 DNA: TGTGCCTGGAGCTCTAGCTCTGGGGCCAACGTCCTGACTTTC
D gene: TRBD1; J gene: TRBJ1-1; V gene: TRBV7-9; clone size: .; CDR3 protein: CASSLGQGNTEAFF; CDR3 DNA: TGTGCCAGCAGCTTGGGACAGGGGAACACTGAAGCTTTCTTT
D gene: TRBD2; J gene: TRBJ2-1; V gene: TRBV7-2; clone size: .; CDR3 protein: CASSNAGGVWNEQFF; CDR3 DNA: TGTGCCAGCAGCAACGCCGGGGGGGTCTGGAATGAGCAGTTCTTC
D gene: TRBD1; J gene: TRBJ2-6; V gene: TRBV7-2; clone size: .; CDR3 protein: CASSYVGGTGANVLTF; CDR3 DNA: TGTGCCAGCAGCTACGTAGGGGGCACTGGGGCCAACGTCCTGACTTTC
D gene: .; J gene: TRBJ2-1; V gene: TRBV11-3; clone size: .; CDR3 protein: CASSLASYNEQFF; CDR3 DNA: TGTGCCAGCAGCTTAGCGTCCTACAATGAGCAGTTCTTC
D gene: .; J gene: TRBJ1-2; V gene: TRBV5-6; clone size: .; CDR3 protein: CASRSLVLYGYTF; CDR3 DNA: TGTGCCAGCAGGAGTTTGGTCCTCTATGGCTACACCTTC
D gene: TRBD1; J gene: TRBJ2-3; V gene: TRBV5-5; clone size: .; CDR3 protein: CASSSLDRVADTQYF; CDR3 DNA: TGTGCCAGCAGCTCCCTGGACAGGGTGGCAGATACGCAGTATTTT
D gene: TRBD2; J gene: TRBJ2-1; V gene: TRBV5-1; clone size: once; CDR3 protein: CASSLQLAGGREQFF; CDR3 DNA: TGCGCCAGCAGCTTGCAACTAGCGGGAGGGCGCGAGCAGTTCTTC
D gene: .; J gene: TRBJ2-1; V gene: TRBV7-2; clone size: .; CDR3 protein: CASSFGRGLLNEQFF; CDR3 DNA: TGTGCCAGCAGCTTCGGTCGGGGACTTCTTAATGAGCAGTTCTTC
D gene: .; J gene: TRBJ2-7; V gene: TRBV4-3; clone size: .; CDR3 protein: CASSQEAGTGAFYEQYF; CDR3 DNA: TGCGCCAGCAGCCAAGAAGCCGGAACAGGCGCCTTCTACGAGCAGTACTTC
D gene: .; J gene: TRBJ1-5; V gene: TRBV2; clone size: .; CDR3 protein: CASSEYRTFTSNQPQHF; CDR3 DNA: TGTGCCAGCAGTGAATACCGGACATTTACTAGCAATCAGCCCCAGCATTTT
D gene: .; J gene: TRBJ2-3; V gene: TRBV19; clone size: .; CDR3 protein: CASSNQGSDTQYF; CDR3 DNA: TGTGCCAGTAGTAACCAGGGTTCAGATACGCAGTATTTT
D gene: TRBD2; J gene: TRBJ2-7; V gene: TRBV11-2; clone size: .; CDR3 protein: CASTPLWTSGMGEQYF; CDR3 DNA: TGTGCCAGCACTCCCCTGTGGACTAGCGGGATGGGTGAGCAGTACTTC
D gene: .; J gene: TRBJ2-7; V gene: TRBV6-5; clone size: few; CDR3 protein: CASSYDRGAYEQYF; CDR3 DNA: TGTGCCAGCAGTTACGACCGGGGTGCCTACGAGCAGTACTTC
D gene: .; J gene: TRBJ2-1; V gene: TRBV29-1; clone size: .; CDR3 protein: CSVGAGEGVLFF; CDR3 DNA: TGCAGCGTTGGGGCGGGAGAGGGGGTGCTGTTCTTC
D gene: .; J gene: TRBJ2-2; V gene: TRBV4-3; clone size: .; CDR3 protein: CASSQQGTGELFF; CDR3 DNA: TGCGCCAGCAGCCAGCAGGGTACCGGGGAGCTGTTTTTT
D gene: TRBD1; J gene: TRBJ1-5; V gene: TRBV28; clone size: .; CDR3 protein: CASSSKTGEKGQPQHF; CDR3 DNA: TGTGCCAGCAGTTCTAAGACAGGGGAGAAAGGTCAGCCCCAGCATTTT
D gene: .; J gene: TRBJ2-2; V gene: TRBV5-1; clone size: .; CDR3 protein: CASSLAPGGSTTGELFF; CDR3 DNA: TGCGCCAGCAGCTTGGCCCCCGGGGGTTCAACCACCGGGGAGCTGTTTTTT
D gene: TRBD1; J gene: TRBJ1-4; V gene: TRBV6-5; clone size: once; CDR3 protein: CASAFRDSYEKLFF; CDR3 DNA: TGTGCCAGCGCCTTCAGGGACAGCTATGAAAAACTGTTTTTT
D gene: TRBD1; J gene: TRBJ1-2; V gene: TRBV4-1; clone size: .; CDR3 protein: CASSQVGQATYGYTF; CDR3 DNA: TGCGCCAGCAGCCAGGTCGGACAGGCCACCTATGGCTACACCTTC
D gene: TRBD1; J gene: TRBJ2-5; V gene: TRBV9; clone size: .; CDR3 protein: CASSGTGAGEETQYF; CDR3 DNA: TGTGCCAGCAGCGGGACAGGGGCGGGGGAAGAGACCCAGTACTTC
D gene: TRBD2; J gene: TRBJ2-7; V gene: TRBV7-8; clone size: .; CDR3 protein: CASSILAGVTTYEQYF; CDR3 DNA: TGTGCCAGCAGCATCTTAGCGGGGGTCACGACCTACGAGCAGTACTTC
D gene: TRBD2; J gene: TRBJ2-5; V gene: TRBV30; clone size: .; CDR3 protein: CAGRLAGEITKPQETQYF; CDR3 DNA: TGTGCCGGAAGACTAGCGGGGGAGATTACAAAACCCCAAGAGACCCAGTACTTC
D gene: TRBD1; J gene: TRBJ1-1; V gene: TRBV2; clone size: .; CDR3 protein: CASSDETGARANTEAFF; CDR3 DNA: TGTGCCAGCAGTGATGAGACAGGGGCGCGGGCGAACACTGAAGCTTTCTTT
D gene: .; J gene: TRBJ1-1; V gene: TRBV4-1; clone size: .; CDR3 protein: CASSQESGENTEAFF; CDR3 DNA: TGCGCCAGCAGCCAAGAGTCGGGGGAGAACACTGAAGCTTTCTTT
D gene: TRBD2; J gene: TRBJ2-1; V gene: TRBV29-1; clone size: .; CDR3 protein: CSVAGLAGGWGLGNEQFF; CDR3 DNA: TGCAGCGTTGCGGGACTAGCGGGAGGGTGGGGCCTTGGGAATGAGCAGTTCTTC
D gene: TRBD2; J gene: TRBJ2-3; V gene: TRBV7-2; clone size: .; CDR3 protein: CASSSAGGPNRDTQYF; CDR3 DNA: TGTGCCAGCAGCTCGGCGGGGGGCCCGAACCGAGATACGCAGTATTTT
D gene: TRBD1; J gene: TRBJ2-7; V gene: TRBV9; clone size: .; CDR3 protein: CASSEGQGGSYEQYF; CDR3 DNA: TGTGCCAGCAGCGAGGGACAGGGGGGCTCCTACGAGCAGTACTTC
D gene: .; J gene: TRBJ2-7; V gene: TRBV6-6; clone size: .; CDR3 protein: CASSYTREVGEQYF; CDR3 DNA: TGTGCCAGCAGTTACACCAGGGAGGTCGGCGAGCAGTACTTC
D gene: TRBD1; J gene: TRBJ1-2; V gene: TRBV10-3; clone size: .; CDR3 protein: CAISEPGGGYGYTF; CDR3 DNA: TGTGCCATCAGTGAGCCAGGGGGCGGCTATGGCTACACCTTC
D gene: TRBD2; J gene: TRBJ2-2; V gene: TRBV5-1; clone size: .; CDR3 protein: CASSSGTRISTGELFF; CDR3 DNA: TGCGCCAGCAGTAGCGGGACGCGCATAAGCACCGGGGAGCTGTTTTTT
D gene: TRBD1; J gene: TRBJ2-5; V gene: TRBV5-1; clone size: .; CDR3 protein: CASSPGQMLQETQYF; CDR3 DNA: TGCGCCAGCAGCCCGGGACAGATGCTCCAAGAGACCCAGTACTTC
D gene: TRBD1; J gene: TRBJ1-6; V gene: TRBV7-9; clone size: .; CDR3 protein: CASSVGTANSPLHF; CDR3 DNA: TGTGCCAGCAGCGTCGGGACAGCCAATTCACCCCTCCACTTT
D gene: TRBD1; J gene: TRBJ1-1; V gene: TRBV2; clone size: .; CDR3 protein: CARNTRDRAADTEAFF; CDR3 DNA: TGTGCCAGAAATACCCGGGACAGGGCGGCGGACACTGAAGCTTTCTTT
D gene: TRBD2; J gene: TRBJ2-7; V gene: TRBV9; clone size: few; CDR3 protein: CASSYGTSGAYEQYF; CDR3 DNA: TGTGCCAGCAGTTACGGGACTAGCGGAGCCTACGAGCAGTACTTC
D gene: .; J gene: TRBJ1-1; V gene: TRBV30; clone size: .; CDR3 protein: CAWSVFGGTEAFF; CDR3 DNA: TGTGCCTGGAGTGTATTCGGTGGTACTGAAGCTTTCTTT
D gene: .; J gene: TRBJ1-6; V gene: TRBV6-1; clone size: few; CDR3 protein: CASSARQESSPLHF; CDR3 DNA: TGTGCCAGCAGTGCTAGACAGGAGTCTTCACCCCTCCACTTT
D gene: TRBD1; J gene: TRBJ1-2; V gene: TRBV30; clone size: .; CDR3 protein: CAWARDRGVNYGYTF; CDR3 DNA: TGTGCCTGGGCCCGGGACAGGGGAGTTAACTATGGCTACACCTTC